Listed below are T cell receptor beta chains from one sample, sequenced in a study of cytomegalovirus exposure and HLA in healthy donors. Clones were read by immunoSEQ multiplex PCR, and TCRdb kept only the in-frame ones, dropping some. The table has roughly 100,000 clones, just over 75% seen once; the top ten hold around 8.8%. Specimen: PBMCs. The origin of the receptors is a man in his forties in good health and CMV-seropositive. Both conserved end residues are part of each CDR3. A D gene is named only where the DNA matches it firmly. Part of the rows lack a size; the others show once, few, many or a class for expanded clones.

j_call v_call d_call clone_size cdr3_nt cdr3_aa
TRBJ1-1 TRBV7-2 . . TGTGCCAGCAGCTTAGTTTATTCCGGGACTGAAGCTTTCTTT CASSLVYSGTEAFF
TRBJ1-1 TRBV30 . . TGTGCCTGGCAGGGGATGAACACTGAAGCTTTCTTT CAWQGMNTEAFF
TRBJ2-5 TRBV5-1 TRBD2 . TGCGCCAGCAGCTTGGTAGCGGGAGAATTAGAGACCCAGTACTTC CASSLVAGELETQYF
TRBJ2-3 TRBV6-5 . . TGTGCCAGCAGCCCCGGGACACTTCGCTCAGATACGCAGTATTTT CASSPGTLRSDTQYF
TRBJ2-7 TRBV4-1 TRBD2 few TGCGCCAGCAGCCAACGGACTAGCGGGTCAGGGACCTACGAGCAGTACTTC CASSQRTSGSGTYEQYF
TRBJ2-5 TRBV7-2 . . TGTGCCAGCAGACTATCGCCAGCCAGAGAGACCCAGTACTTC CASRLSPARETQYF
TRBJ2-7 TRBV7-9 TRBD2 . TGTGCCAGCAGCTCCAGCGGGAGGGGCTACGAGCAGTACTTC CASSSSGRGYEQYF
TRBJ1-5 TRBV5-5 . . TGTGCCAGCAGCCCGGACATGTTGGATCAGCCCCAGCATTTT CASSPDMLDQPQHF
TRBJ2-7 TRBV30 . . TGTGCCTGGGGTAGGGGGAACCACGAGCAGTACTTC CAWGRGNHEQYF
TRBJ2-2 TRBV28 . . TGTGCCAGCAGTCCCCCTACTATATGGGTCGGCACCGGGGAGCTGTTTTTT CASSPPTIWVGTGELFF
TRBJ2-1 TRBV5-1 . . TGCGCCAGCAGGAATATAGGGGGGGCAACCTACAATGAGCAGTTCTTC CASRNIGGATYNEQFF
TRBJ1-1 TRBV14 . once TGTGCCAGCAGTAGGCAGGGGAACACTGAAGCTTTCTTT CASSRQGNTEAFF
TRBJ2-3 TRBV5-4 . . TGTGCCAGCAGCTTGGCGCCACGGACTAGCACAGATACGCAGTATTTT CASSLAPRTSTDTQYF
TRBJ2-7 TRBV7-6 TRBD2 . TGTGCCAGCAGCTCGACTAGCGGGGAGGCGTTCGAGCAGTACTTC CASSSTSGEAFEQYF
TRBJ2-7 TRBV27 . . TGTGCCAGCAGTTCGTCATGGGGTATGGGGCCATCCTACGAGCAGTACTTC CASSSSWGMGPSYEQYF
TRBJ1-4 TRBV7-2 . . TGTGCCAGCAGCTACTCCGGGACAAATTATGAAAAACTGTTTTTT CASSYSGTNYEKLFF
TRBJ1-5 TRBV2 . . TGTGCCAGCAGGTTCAGGGGCAATCAGCCCCAGCATTTT CASRFRGNQPQHF
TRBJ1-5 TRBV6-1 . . TGTGCCAGCAGTGAGGCGGCTCCTGATCAGCCCCAGCATTTT CASSEAAPDQPQHF
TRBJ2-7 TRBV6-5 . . TGTGCCAGCACCCCCGGGACACGGGTTCGCGAGCAGTACTTC CASTPGTRVREQYF
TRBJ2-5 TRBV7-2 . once TGTGCCAGCAGCTTATATGAGACCCAGTACTTC CASSLYETQYF
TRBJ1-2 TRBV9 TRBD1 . TGTGCCAGCAGCGTGGGACAGGGGGTAAACTATGGCTACACCTTC CASSVGQGVNYGYTF
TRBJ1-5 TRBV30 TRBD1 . TGTGCCTGGAGTGTTGGGGGACAGTCTTACAATCAGCCCCAGCATTTT CAWSVGGQSYNQPQHF
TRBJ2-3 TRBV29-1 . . TGCAGCGTAAACGAGAAGGGCCACAGGGCCACAGATACGCAGTATTTT CSVNEKGHRATDTQYF
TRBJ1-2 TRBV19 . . TGTGCCAGTAGTATTAACTCTAACTATGGCTACACCTTC CASSINSNYGYTF
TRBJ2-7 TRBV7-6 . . TGTGCCAGCAGCGCGAAAGGAGAGGGGGGGTCCTACGAGCAGTACTTC CASSAKGEGGSYEQYF
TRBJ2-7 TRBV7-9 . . TGTGCCAGCAGCTTTACAGCCGTACACTACGAGCAGTACTTC CASSFTAVHYEQYF
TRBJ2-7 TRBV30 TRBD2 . TGTGCCTGGAGTGCCCCTTCCGGGACTAGCGAATCCTACGAGCAGTACTTC CAWSAPSGTSESYEQYF
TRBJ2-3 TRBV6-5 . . TGTGCCAGCAGTTGGGGACTTTTCACAGATACGCAGTATTTT CASSWGLFTDTQYF